The next 3 T cell receptor beta chains were all read from a single sample in a study of CD8 T cells in ankylosing spondylitis (dated by TCRdb to about 2017). General conclusions and limits of the study: Blood from ankylosing spondylitis patients appeared to be characterized by a TCR beta motif made up of several highly homologous amino acid variants.

The method was 5' RACE. TCRdb records Illumina HiSeq 2500 as the sequencer. TCRdb reprocessed the public reads (quality trimming at Q25 with fastp, clone calling with MiXCR) and kept in-frame beta chains. Under each unique CDR3 protein, matching rows form one entry showing the most common genes and DNA. This sample is represented by about 440,000 distinct CDR3 sequences; under 20% of them were singletons. The top ten hold approximately 1% of the sample. These receptors are not linked to any known antigen. The sequenced sample consisted of blood, either unsorted or a sorted T cell fraction (not recorded which). The receptors derive from a male donor with ankylosing spondylitis.

V usage is TRBV7-8 and J usage is TRBJ2-7; TRBD1 or TRBD2 may be the D gene (5 bases each). Looked up from germline, CDR1 is SGHVS and CDR2 is FQNEAQ. Trimming removed 5 bases from V and 2 bases from J, with 13 bases in between. The length of the CDR3 is 14 residues. DNA for the CDR3: TGTGCCAGCAGCCCCAGGGAGCTGACCTACGAGCAGTACTTC. It yields the protein CASSPRELTYEQYF.

The chain carries TRBV12-3 or TRBV12-4 and TRBJ1-2; maybe TRBD1 (6 bases). The CDR3 is 14 residues long. The V end lost 4 bases, the J end lost 2 bases, and 11 bases lay between the germline ends. The CDR3 spells CASSWGRQNYGYTF. The CDR3 nucleotides are TGTGCCAGCAGTTGGGGGCGACAGAACTATGGCTACACCTTC.

This clonotype was found a few times. V gene TRBV29-1 combines with J gene TRBJ2-1; the D gene is possibly TRBD1 (5 bases). The CDR3 covers 11 residues. V was pared by 6 bases and J by 9 bases, with 12 bases between. Per germline, CDR1 SQVTM and CDR2 ANQGSEA. The CDR3: CSVPLRGEQFF. DNA of the CDR3: TGCAGCGTCCCACTAAGGGGTGAGCAGTTCTTC.